Shown below are 17 T cell receptor beta chains from a single sample sequenced in a study of blood T cells in healthy people across ages. Next came a second PCR, run for about 6 to 11 cycles, which used a sample-barcoded 5' primer along with a J-beta primer mix. MiXCR, applied by TCRdb to the 5' RACE reads, yields one record per CDR3 protein. The sample contains around 1,600,000 distinct CDR3 sequences, under 55% of which appear only once. Source material: blood. These receptors originate from a woman between 18 and 29 years old in good health.

This sequence joins TRBV2 and TRBJ2-5; 8 positions agree with TRBD1. This CDR3 has 13 amino acids. J lost 11 bases, V lost 5 bases, and 10 bases had no gene match. Germline loops: CDR1 SNHLY, CDR2 FYNNEI. CDR3 DNA sequence: TGTGCCAGCAGTTTTAGACAGGGGCGGTGGCAGTACTTC. Its translation: CASSFRQGRWQYF.

The rearrangement links TRBV20-1 to TRBJ2-5, with D possibly matching TRBD2 (5 bases). This CDR3 is built from 13 residues. CDR1 is DFQATT and CDR2 is SNEGSKA in the germline V gene (reference sequence). The V end was cut by 4 bases, the J end by 7 bases, with 16 bases between. This CDR3 reads CSATRTGVGTQYF. The CDR3 DNA follows: TGCAGTGCTACAAGGACTGGAGTGGGGACCCAGTACTTC.

The genes are TRBV7-9 and TRBJ1-5; D is ambiguous. V was pared by 3 bases and J by 1 base, with 10 bases between. In germline, CDR1 is SEHNR, CDR2 FQNEAQ (reference sequence). The CDR3 sequence is 15 residues long. CDR3 DNA sequence: TGTGCCAGCAGCTTTACCCAGGTGAGCAATCAGCCCCAGCATTTT. Protein product: CASSFTQVSNQPQHF.

As DNA, the CDR3 is TGTGCCAGCTCACCAGAGGGTGCGGCAGATACGCAGTATTTT. Translated, it gives CASSPEGAADTQYF. The J gene is TRBJ2-3, the V gene TRBV18, with TRBD2 as a possible D gene (5 bases). V was pared by 2 bases and J by 4 bases, with 10 bases between. CDR3 length: 14 amino acids. The germline V gene has CDR1 KGHSH and CDR2 LQKENI.

The chain links TRBV4-1 to TRBJ1-1; D remains unclear. V shed 2 bases and J shed 3 bases, with 10 bases lying between them. Germline-derived CDR1 and CDR2 are MGHRA and YSYEKL. The CDR3 has 14 residues. The DNA for the CDR3 is TGCGCCAGCAGCCAAAGTTCCGGGGACACTGAAGCTTTCTTT. This translates into CASSQSSGDTEAFF.

This clonotype was recorded a few times. The V call is TRBV20-1, the J call TRBJ2-7; no definite D call. This CDR3 comprises 14 residues. V lost 6 bases, J lost 3 bases, and 18 bases lay in between. Germline assignment: CDR1 DFQATT and CDR2 SNEGSKA (reference sequence). CDR3 protein: CSAFSGKGFYEQYF. DNA of the CDR3: TGCAGTGCCTTCTCAGGAAAGGGATTCTACGAGCAGTACTTC.

This clonotype has a handful of counts. The V and J genes are TRBV20-1 and TRBJ2-5, with no clear D. The CDR3 runs to 10 residues. V lost 6 bases to trimming and J lost 3 bases, with 5 bases between them. CDR1 is DFQATT, CDR2 SNEGSKA, per germline (reference sequence). The CDR3 region is CSASKETQYF. CDR3 nucleotide sequence: TGCAGTGCGTCGAAAGAGACCCAGTACTTC.

This clonotype was recorded at least ten times. The rearrangement joins TRBV25-1 to TRBJ2-2; TRBD2 matches 10 bases. In germline, CDR1 is MGHDK, CDR2 SYGVNS. This CDR3 region has 15 residues. The J segment lost 4 bases and the V segment lost 2 bases, leaving 1 base of the junction unmatched. CDR3 region: CASSEPSGSTGELFF. The CDR3 region has the DNA TGTGCCAGCAGTGAACCTAGCGGGAGCACCGGGGAGCTGTTTTTT.

This sequence joins TRBV29-1 and TRBJ2-3, with D possibly being TRBD2 (5 bases). Trimming took 7 bases from V and 4 from J, leaving 15 bases between them. The CDR3 consists of 13 residues. CDR1 is SQVTM, CDR2 ANQGSEA, per germline. CDR3 sequence: CSALPTRADTQYF. The CDR3 DNA reads TGCAGCGCCCTGCCAACGAGGGCAGATACGCAGTATTTT.

This sequence joins TRBV6-6 and TRBJ1-2; perhaps TRBD1 as D (5 bases). Deletions cut 11 bases from V and 5 bases from J, with 12 bases between. Germline V gives CDR1 MNHNY, CDR2 SVGAGI (reference sequence). The CDR3 totals 11 residues. CDR3 bases: TGTGCCGGCGGGGCGGGATATGGCTACACCTTC. Protein product: CAGGAGYGYTF.

The genes are TRBV27 and TRBJ2-5; 13 bases align to TRBD2. CDR1 is MNHEY and CDR2 is SMNVEV in the germline V gene (reference sequence). Trimming cost V 0 bases and J 7 bases; bases outside gene matches: 5. This CDR3 comprises 16 residues. Here the CDR3 DNA reads TGTGCCAGCAGTTTATCGATCCGACTAGCGGGAGGGACCCAGTACTTC. Protein product: CASSLSIRLAGGTQYF.

V is TRBV6-5 and J is TRBJ2-2; 10 bases match TRBD1. The CDR3 sequence is 15 residues long. Germline assignment: CDR1 MNHEY and CDR2 SVGAGI. V shed 4 bases and J 4 bases; nucleotides not matched to a gene: 3. CDR3 residues: CASSWTGGTTGELFF. Here the CDR3 DNA reads TGTGCCAGCAGTTGGACAGGGGGTACCACCGGGGAGCTGTTTTTT.

The V and J genes are TRBV7-3 and TRBJ1-1; D is possibly TRBD1 (5 bases). This CDR3 contains 14 residues. Trimming shortened V by 1 base and J by 4 bases, and 10 bases separated the two germline ends. In germline, CDR1 is SGHTA, CDR2 FQGTGA. CDR3 DNA sequence: TGTGCCAGCAGCTTAAAAAGGCAGGGCACTGAAGCTTTCTTT. This gives the protein CASSLKRQGTEAFF.

This clonotype was seen a few times. Here the CDR3 reads CASSPVSGASGYTF. The DNA of the CDR3 is TGTGCCAGCAGCCCTGTGTCGGGGGCAAGTGGCTACACCTTC. The V call is TRBV7-2, the J call TRBJ1-2, with D possibly matching TRBD1 (6 bases). Trimming shortened V by 5 bases and J by 7 bases, and 17 bases separated the two germline ends. The CDR3 totals 14 residues. Per germline, CDR1 SGHTA and CDR2 FQGNSA. The whole variable domain, filled in from reference TRBV7-2 and TRBJ1-2, reads GAGVSQSPSNKVTEKGKDVELRCDPISGHTALYWYRQSLGQGLEFLIYFQGNSAPDKSGLPSDRFSAERTGGSVSTLTIQRTQQEDSAVYLCASSPVSGASGYTFGSGTRLTVV.

V usage is TRBV13 and J usage is TRBJ2-1; D not resolved. Trimming removed 3 bases from V and 6 bases from J, with 12 bases in between. CDR1 is PRHDT, CDR2 FYEKMQ, per germline (reference sequence). This CDR3 comprises 14 residues. The CDR3 region has the DNA TGTGCCAGCAGCTTCGGAAAAGGGCCCAATGAGCAGTTCTTC. It yields the protein CASSFGKGPNEQFF.

With respect to this clonotype: One junction end disagrees with the germline gene, perhaps due to a read error. The rearrangement joins TRBV7-3 to TRBJ2-3; 7 bases agree with TRBD2. Germline V gene sequence: CDR1 SGHTA, CDR2 FQGTGA. The CDR3 is 14 amino acids. The chain's CDR3 is CASSLTGTTDTRYF. The CDR3 coding sequence is TGTGCCAGCAGCTTAACAGGGACTACAGATACGCGGTATTTT.

V is TRBV11-2 and J is TRBJ1-2, with TRBD1 identical over 8 bases. Germline V CDR1 and CDR2: SGHAT, FQNNGV. The CDR3 spans 15 residues. Trimming cost V 5 bases and J 6 bases; bases outside gene matches: 11. CDR3: CASSDHTGGRNGYTF. DNA of the CDR3: TGTGCCAGCAGCGACCATACAGGGGGTAGGAATGGCTACACCTTC.